This entry lists 8 T cell receptor beta chains sequenced from one sample in a study of shared clonotypes between healthy human individuals. Clones were read by immunoSEQ multiplex PCR, and TCRdb kept only the in-frame ones, dropping some. The sample yields a few hundred thousand clones, roughly 79% seen once. Specimen: PBMCs. The receptors shown here come from a woman aged 40 to 55 in good health. Some clones in this sample may be carry-over from other donors' samples.

Only one count was recorded for this clone. The genes are TRBV5-5 and TRBJ1-1, with D possibly TRBD1 on 5 matching bases. The V gene lost 6 bases and the J gene lost 7 bases, with 13 bases spanning the gap. Germline V gene sequence: CDR1 SGHKS, CDR2 YYEKEE (reference sequence). The CDR3 is 12 residues long. DNA of the CDR3: TGTGCCAGCAACGGGGGGGGGAATGAAGCTTTCTTT. Residues: CASNGGGNEAFF.

The V gene is TRBV4-3, the J gene TRBJ2-5; D may be TRBD2 (5 bases). This CDR3 comprises 13 residues. Trimming pared 4 bases from V and 9 bases from J, leaving 15 bases between. CDR1 is LGHNA and CDR2 is YSLEER in the germline V gene. CDR3: CASSPLTGRAQYF. In nucleotides, the CDR3 is TGCGCCAGCAGCCCTCTTACGGGAAGGGCCCAGTACTTC.

The genes are TRBV4-1 and TRBJ1-2; the D is unclear. The CDR3 is made up of 16 amino acids. The V and J ends lost 2 bases and 1 base respectively, with 14 bases between them. Germline lookup yields CDR1 MGHRA and CDR2 YSYEKL. The CDR3 DNA sequence: TGCGCCAGCAGCCAACTAACCTCCGGGCTTAACTATGGCTACACCTTC. Translation gives CASSQLTSGLNYGYTF.

Many counts were recorded for this clone. Other nucleotide sequences from this sample produce the same CDR3. The chain recombines TRBV2 with TRBJ1-5, with D possibly TRBD1 on 5 matching bases. Between the trimmed V and J ends, which lost 2 bases and 0 bases, there was a span of 5 bases. The germline gives CDR1 SNHLY, CDR2 FYNNEI. The CDR3 is made up of 14 amino acids. CDR3 region: CASSEQGSNQPQHF. CDR3 nucleotides: TGTGCCAGCAGTGAACAGGGTAGCAATCAGCCCCAGCATTTT.

This chain joins TRBV29-1 and TRBJ1-1, with a weak D call TRBD1 (5 bases). CDR1 SQVTM and CDR2 ANQGSEA come from the germline V gene. Trimming left V 7 bases short and J 4 bases short, with 19 bases between. The CDR3 spans 14 residues. The CDR3 is CSAPARGGGTEAFF. The CDR3 DNA follows: TGCAGCGCCCCAGCGCGGGGGGGGGGCACTGAAGCTTTCTTT.

This chain joins TRBV6-1 and TRBJ2-3; 11 nucleotides agree with TRBD2. The germline V gene encodes CDR1 MNHNS and CDR2 SASEGT. Trimming removed 7 bases from V and 1 base from J; junction bases left unmatched: 4. This CDR3 is built from 15 residues. Written as DNA, the CDR3 is TGTGCCAGCAAAGGGACTAGCGGACGCACAGATACGCAGTATTTT. This sequence encodes CASKGTSGRTDTQYF.

This rearrangement joins TRBV5-4 to TRBJ2-7, with 9 positions matching TRBD1. The ends lost 5 bases at V and 6 bases at J; junction bases unmatched: 6. The CDR3 length is 13 residues. The germline CDR1 and CDR2 sequences are SGHNT and YYREEE (reference sequence). DNA for the CDR3: TGTGCCAGCAGAAGCCCGGACAGGGGCGAGCAGTACTTC. Translating gives CASRSPDRGEQYF.

The rearrangement links TRBV7-9 to TRBJ2-5, with D perhaps assigned TRBD1 or TRBD2 (6 bases each). This CDR3 region has 13 residues. The germline V gene encodes CDR1 SEHNR and CDR2 FQNEAQ (reference sequence). V dropped 7 bases and J dropped 5 bases, with 14 bases sitting between them. The CDR3 here is CASTQGRFETQYF. DNA for the CDR3: TGTGCCAGCACCCAGGGGAGGTTTGAGACCCAGTACTTC.